The source of this TCR beta chain is a study of monozygotic twins with inflammatory bowel disease. The CDR3 spans 15 residues. Per the germline V gene, CDR1 is SGHRS and CDR2 is YFSETQ. UMIs containing a 6-nucleotide sample barcode were added via template switching. TCRdb re-called the 5' RACE reads; one entry per CDR3 protein, DNA not given. This sample's table has fewer than 550,000 distinct CDR3 sequences. Study observations and caveats: The results supported no single strong signal or clonotype associated with IBD.

Of note for this clonotype: Its antigen is unidentified.

Without any T cell sorting, total RNA was isolated from whole blood. Sequenced: blood. The TCR was taken from a human donor with ulcerative colitis or Crohn's disease, or a healthy co-twin of an affected twin (not recorded which). V gene TRBV5-1 combines with J gene TRBJ2-1; lacking DNA, the TRBD2 call made by TCRdb goes unchecked. The CDR3 region is CASSPGLSISHEQFF.